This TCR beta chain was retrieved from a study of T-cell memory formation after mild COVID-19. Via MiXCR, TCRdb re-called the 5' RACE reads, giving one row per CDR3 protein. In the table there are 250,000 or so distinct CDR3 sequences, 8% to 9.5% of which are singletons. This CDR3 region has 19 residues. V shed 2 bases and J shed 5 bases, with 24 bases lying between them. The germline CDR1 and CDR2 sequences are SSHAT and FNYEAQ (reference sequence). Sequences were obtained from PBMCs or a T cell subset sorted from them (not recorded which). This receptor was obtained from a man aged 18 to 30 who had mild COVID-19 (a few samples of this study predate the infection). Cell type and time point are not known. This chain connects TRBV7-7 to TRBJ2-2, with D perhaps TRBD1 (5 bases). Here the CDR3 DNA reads TGTGCCAGCAGCTTATATCAGGCAGGGTCGACCAGTAATACCGGGGAGCTGTTTTTT. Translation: CASSLYQAGSTSNTGELFF. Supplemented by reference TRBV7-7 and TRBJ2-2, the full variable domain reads GAGVSQSPRYKVTKRGQDVTLRCDPISSHATLYWYQQALGQGPEFLTYFNYEAQPDKSGLPSDRFSAERPEGSISTLTIQRTEQRDSAMYRCASSLYQAGSTSNTGELFFGEGSRLTVL.